This T cell receptor beta chain is drawn from a study of blood T cell repertoires in COVID-19. Study in general: COVID-19 samples collected from the United States, Italy and Spain covered acute and convalescent phases.

Original processing methods: Estimation of nucleated cell counts was performed using reference gene primer amplification. Some clones are missing from TCRdb's copy, which holds only in-frame ones; the method was immunoSEQ multiplex PCR. V, J and clone size are taken as reported in that table, and D and trimming were inferred from the DNA itself. The repertoire has 45,000 or so clones, roughly 82% of them found once; the top ten carry roughly an eighth. V dropped 6 bases and J dropped 3 bases, with 11 bases sitting between them. Germline assignment: CDR1 MNHEY and CDR2 SVGAGI. CDR3 size: 13 residues. The chain carries TRBV6-5 and TRBJ1-2; D gene ambiguous. This clonotype was obtained from a human donor in a cohort sampled during active COVID-19. Sequences were obtained from peripheral blood. The CDR3 DNA reads as TGTGCCAGCAGCCGAAACGGAGACTATGGCTACACCTTC. This codes for CASSRNGDYGYTF.